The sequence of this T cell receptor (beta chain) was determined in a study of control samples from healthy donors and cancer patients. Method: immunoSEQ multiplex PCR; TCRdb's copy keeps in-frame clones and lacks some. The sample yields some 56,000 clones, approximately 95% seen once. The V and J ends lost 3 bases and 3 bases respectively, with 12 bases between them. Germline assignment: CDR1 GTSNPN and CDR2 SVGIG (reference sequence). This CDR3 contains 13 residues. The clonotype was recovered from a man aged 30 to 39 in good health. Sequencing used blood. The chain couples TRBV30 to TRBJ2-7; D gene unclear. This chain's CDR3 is CAWRILDLYEQYF. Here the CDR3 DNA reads TGTGCCTGGAGGATCTTAGATCTCTACGAGCAGTACTTC.